This T cell receptor beta chain was captured in a study of T cells after yellow fever vaccination. Germline CDR1 LNHDA, CDR2 SQIVND (reference sequence). The length of the CDR3 is 13 residues. V was trimmed by 5 bases and J by 4 bases, leaving 9 bases between them. TCRdb processed the 5' RACE reads anew with MiXCR; each CDR3 protein has one entry. The sample has 250,000 to 300,000 distinct CDR3 sequences, over 4.5% seen once. A remark on this clonotype: As yet, its antigen is unknown.

Study findings and constraints: Boosting was followed by the reappearance of most primary-vaccination clones (approximately 95% CD4, 88% CD8). When the response was secondary, it was weaker but reached its peak faster, day 5 versus 15.

The J gene is TRBJ1-5, the V gene TRBV19; D unclear. The starting material was CD4+ T cells sorted from PBMCs, obtained on the day of the yellow fever booster vaccination. The sequence derives from a man aged 18-30 years who received the YFV17D yellow fever vaccine. The CDR3 reads CASSSTPNQPQHF. Written as DNA, the CDR3 is TGTGCCAGTAGTTCGACCCCTAATCAGCCCCAGCATTTT.